Below are 25 T cell receptor beta chains sequenced from a single sample in a study of cytomegalovirus exposure and HLA in healthy donors. A multiplex PCR was run with 60 Vbeta primers and 13 Jbeta primers. Assay: immunoSEQ multiplex PCR; the TCRdb copy retains only in-frame clones and omits some. Among approximately 170,000 clones listed, roughly 85% were seen once. Sequencing was performed on PBMCs. These receptors were collected from a boy under 10 years old in good health and CMV-seronegative.

The rearrangement links TRBV7-3 to TRBJ2-3; TRBD2 agrees at 9 bases. Germline V gene data show CDR1 as SGHTA and CDR2 as FQGTGA. The CDR3 runs 17 residues. Trimming took 1 base from V and 3 from J; bases not matched to a gene: 8. Written as DNA, the CDR3 is TGTGCCAGCAGCTTAATTACTAGCGGGCATAGGACAGATACGCAGTATTTT. This gives the protein CASSLITSGHRTDTQYF.

J is TRBJ2-7 and V is TRBV2, with 9 bases aligning to TRBD1. The junction had 4 bases not matched to a gene; V was cut back by 5 bases and J by 2 bases. Germline V CDR1 and CDR2: SNHLY, FYNNEI. The CDR3 is 14 amino acids. In nucleotides, the CDR3 is TGTGCCAGCAGTAGTGACAGGGGGGCCTACGAGCAGTACTTC. Residues: CASSSDRGAYEQYF. Together with reference TRBV2 and TRBJ2-7, the CDR3 gives the full variable domain: EPEVTQTPSHQVTQMGQEVILRCVPISNHLYFYWYRQILGQKVEFLVSFYNNEISEKSEIFDDQFSVERPDGSNFTLKIRSTKLEDSAMYFCASSSDRGAYEQYFGPGTRLTVT.

The sample holds a few counts of this clone. This rearrangement joins TRBV2 to TRBJ2-1; D is unresolved. Trimming removed 4 bases from V and 8 bases from J, with 6 bases in between. Germline CDR1 is SNHLY and CDR2 is FYNNEI. The CDR3 has 11 residues. The CDR3 loop is CASSVEYEQFF. The DNA for the CDR3 is TGTGCCAGCAGTGTCGAGTATGAGCAGTTCTTC.

J is TRBJ2-3 and V is TRBV11-3; 16 bases map to TRBD2. The germline V gene has CDR1 SGHNT and CDR2 YENEEA. The CDR3 extends over 15 amino acids. Germline trimming cut 4 bases from V and 8 bases from J; bases unmatched to any gene: 3. The CDR3 reads CASSSGLAGGSTQYF. The CDR3, as DNA: TGTGCCAGCAGCTCGGGACTAGCGGGAGGGAGTACGCAGTATTTT.

V and J are TRBV30 and TRBJ2-1; 7 nucleotides align to TRBD2. CDR1 and CDR2 from the germline V gene are GTSNPN and SVGIG (reference sequence). The CDR3 runs to 19 residues. The V segment lost 8 bases and the J segment 0 bases; nucleotides outside the gene matches: 22. CDR3 nucleotides: TGTGCCGGAAGGGGAGGGTCTAGCGATTTCCTTAGCTCCTACAATGAGCAGTTCTTC. Amino acid sequence: CAGRGGSSDFLSSYNEQFF.

The sample holds one count of this clone. The rearrangement joins TRBV28 to TRBJ1-5; D may be TRBD1 (6 bases). CDR3 length equals 15 residues. V was trimmed by 6 bases and J by 3 bases, leaving 15 bases between them. Germline V lookup: CDR1 MDHEN, CDR2 SYDVKM. This chain's CDR3 is CASRTRTAYNQPQHF. As DNA, the CDR3 is TGTGCCAGCAGAACCAGGACAGCTTACAATCAGCCCCAGCATTTT.

The chain recombines TRBV6-1 with TRBJ2-1; possible D gene TRBD2, 5 bases. Per germline, CDR1 MNHNS and CDR2 SASEGT. V gave up 6 bases and J gave up 4 bases, with 10 bases separating them. The CDR3 totals 13 residues. This chain's CDR3 is CASREGRYNEQFF. The CDR3 nucleotides read TGTGCCAGCAGAGAGGGCAGGTACAATGAGCAGTTCTTC.

The CDR3 DNA reads as TGTGCCAGCAGTGTAGCAGGGGGCTCTGGAAACACCATATATTTT. Translated, it gives CASSVAGGSGNTIYF. The gene calls are TRBV6-1 and TRBJ1-3, with 7 bases lining up with TRBD1. CDR1 MNHNS and CDR2 SASEGT come from the germline V gene. The CDR3 length is 15 residues. V dropped 4 bases and J dropped 0; count of bases not matched to a gene: 3.

The rearrangement joins TRBV7-9 to TRBJ2-1, with D maybe TRBD1 (6 bases). CDR3 length: 17 residues. Germline CDR1 is SEHNR and CDR2 is FQNEAQ (reference sequence). The V gene lost 1 base and the J gene lost 4 bases, with 17 bases spanning the gap. CDR3 coding DNA: TGTGCCAGCAGCTTAGATGTCTGGGGGCAATCATACAATGAGCAGTTCTTC. The encoded protein is CASSLDVWGQSYNEQFF.

This clone has a handful of counts. The rearrangement joins TRBV19 to TRBJ2-5, with D possibly TRBD2 on 5 matching bases. The CDR3 runs to 13 residues. The germline CDR1 and CDR2 sequences are LNHDA and SQIVND (reference sequence). Trimming cost V 2 bases and J 5 bases, with 9 bases left between them. CDR3 coding DNA: TGTGCCAGTAGTATAACGGGGTGGGAGACCCAGTACTTC. Protein sequence: CASSITGWETQYF.

The chain combines TRBV5-1 with TRBJ2-1; D is perhaps TRBD1 (5 bases). The germline V gene encodes CDR1 SGHRS and CDR2 YFSETQ. V gave up 0 bases and J gave up 6 bases, with 10 bases separating them. CDR3 size: 14 residues. Written as DNA, the CDR3 is TGCGCCAGCAGCTTGGGAAGGGGAAGCAATGAGCAGTTCTTC. It yields the protein CASSLGRGSNEQFF. Complete variable domain (other parts from reference TRBV5-1 and TRBJ2-1): KAGVTQTPRYLIKTRGQQVTLSCSPISGHRSVSWYQQTPGQGLQFLFEYFSETQRNKGNFPGRFSGRQFSNSRSEMNVSTLELGDSALYLCASSLGRGSNEQFFGPGTRLTVL.

The V and J genes are TRBV7-9 and TRBJ2-3, with 7 bases matching TRBD1. Germline values: CDR1 SEHNR, CDR2 FQNEAQ (reference sequence). V lost 4 bases, J lost 7 bases, and 8 bases stayed unmatched. The CDR3 runs 14 residues. The CDR3 sequence is CASSWARGQNTQYF. CDR3 nucleotides: TGTGCCAGCAGCTGGGCTCGGGGACAGAATACGCAGTATTTT.

The chain combines TRBV5-1 with TRBJ1-3, with D possibly being TRBD1 (6 bases). The CDR3 sequence is 14 residues long. Trimming removed 4 bases from V and 5 bases from J, with 13 bases in between. Per the germline V gene, CDR1 is SGHRS and CDR2 is YFSETQ. The CDR3 DNA sequence: TGCGCCAGCAGCCTCCCGGGACATCGAAACACCATATATTTT. Translating it yields CASSLPGHRNTIYF.

The CDR3 here is CASSETGQEDGYTF. The CDR3 DNA sequence: TGTGCCAGCAGTGAAACAGGGCAGGAGGATGGCTACACCTTC. The chain is built from TRBV6-1 and TRBJ1-2; D perhaps matches TRBD1 (6 bases). Germline V gene data show CDR1 as MNHNS and CDR2 as SASEGT. The ends were cut back, 2 bases at V and 6 bases at J, with 13 bases in the middle. The length of the CDR3 is 14 residues.

The chain recombines TRBV9 with TRBJ1-6, with D hard to call. Trimming removed 2 bases at V and 7 bases at J, with 4 bases between. The CDR3 contains 12 residues. Per germline, CDR1 SGDLS and CDR2 YYNGEE. The CDR3 DNA follows: TGTGCCAGCAGCGTCCAGAATTCACCCCTCCACTTT. Amino acids: CASSVQNSPLHF.

The V and J genes are TRBV15 and TRBJ1-3; D is ambiguous. Germline V gene data show CDR1 as LNHNV and CDR2 as YYDKDF (reference sequence). The CDR3 is 15 amino acids. Trimming shortened V by 1 base and J by 0 bases, and 7 bases separated the two germline ends. The CDR3 DNA reads as TGTGCCACCAGCAGAGGGGCGACCTCTGGAAACACCATATATTTT. Translation gives CATSRGATSGNTIYF.

This clone was seen a handful of times. The chain is built from TRBV15 and TRBJ2-3, with TRBD2 as a possible D gene (5 bases). CDR3 length equals 17 residues. Germline V gene lookup returns CDR1 LNHNV and CDR2 YYDKDF (reference sequence). V gave up 1 base and J gave up 1 base, with 15 bases separating them. CDR3 protein: CATSRGNPGLGTDTQYF. Here the CDR3 DNA reads TGTGCCACCAGCAGAGGAAACCCCGGACTGGGCACAGATACGCAGTATTTT.

This clone was counted only a few times. The rearrangement links TRBV28 to TRBJ1-3; no definite D call. This CDR3 contains 16 residues. V lost 3 bases to trimming and J lost 2 bases, with 14 bases between them. Germline loops: CDR1 MDHEN, CDR2 SYDVKM. CDR3 coding DNA: TGTGCCAGCAGTTTTTTATTTGTGGGCCCTGGAAACACCATATATTTT. This codes for CASSFLFVGPGNTIYF.

This CDR3 is CASRLLPTGEQFF. The CDR3 nucleotides are TGTGCCAGTAGACTGCTGCCAACGGGTGAGCAGTTCTTC. V is TRBV19 and J is TRBJ2-1; D is ambiguous. The V gene lost 6 bases and the J gene lost 9 bases, with 15 bases spanning the gap. From germline, CDR1 is LNHDA and CDR2 SQIVND (reference sequence). This CDR3 has 13 residues.

The chain links TRBV5-6 to TRBJ1-4; D perhaps matches TRBD1 (6 bases). This CDR3 comprises 14 residues. Germline CDR1 and CDR2: SGHDT and YYEEEE. Trimming cost V 4 bases and J 3 bases, with 10 bases left between them. The CDR3: CASSTGWANEKLFF. The CDR3 region has the DNA TGTGCCAGCAGCACAGGGTGGGCTAATGAAAAACTGTTTTTT.

This chain uses TRBV10-1 with TRBJ2-7, with TRBD2 as a possible D gene (6 bases). Looked up from germline, CDR1 is WNHNN and CDR2 is SYGVQD (reference sequence). The CDR3 extends over 12 amino acids. The germline V and J ends were trimmed by 4 bases and 9 bases, with 13 bases remaining between them. The DNA for the CDR3 is TGCGCCAGCAGTGTAGGCGGGAATCGGCAGTACTTC. It is translated as CASSVGGNRQYF.

This sequence joins TRBV27 and TRBJ2-1; D is possibly TRBD2 (5 bases). Germline-derived CDR1 and CDR2 are MNHEY and SMNVEV (reference sequence). V shed 2 bases and J shed 3 bases, with 8 bases lying between them. CDR3 size: 14 residues. CDR3 region: CASSLTGDYNEQFF. The CDR3 DNA follows: TGTGCCAGCAGTTTAACCGGGGACTACAATGAGCAGTTCTTC.

The chain has TRBV11-2 and TRBJ2-1; 14 nucleotides agree with TRBD2. The V gene end was trimmed by 4 bases and the J gene end by 8 bases; junction bases not matched to a gene: 7. Germline CDR1 is SGHAT and CDR2 is FQNNGV. There are 16 residues in the CDR3. The CDR3 reads CASSSPTSGGAYEQFF. The CDR3 DNA follows: TGTGCCAGCAGCTCACCGACTAGCGGGGGGGCATATGAGCAGTTCTTC.

A remark on this clone: Germline and junction disagree at one end, which may indicate a read error. J is TRBJ2-7 and V is TRBV5-1; 9 bases are a match to TRBD1. The germline V gene encodes CDR1 SGHRS and CDR2 YFSETQ. The CDR3 is made up of 15 amino acids. This CDR3 reads CASRLGQGPPYEQYF. In nucleotides, the CDR3 is TGCGCCAGCAGATTGGGACAGGGCCCCCCCTACGAGCAGTACTTC.

The V gene is TRBV7-8, the J gene TRBJ2-2; 10 bases are a match to TRBD2. Per germline, CDR1 SGHVS and CDR2 FQNEAQ. V was pared by 2 bases and J by 4 bases, with 7 bases of the junction left unmatched. The CDR3 extends over 17 amino acids. CDR3 loop: CASSLSTASGSTGELFF. For the CDR3, the DNA is TGTGCCAGCAGCTTAAGTACCGCTAGCGGGAGCACCGGGGAGCTGTTTTTT.